A single T cell receptor (beta chain) is shown here with its context. CDR1 and CDR2 from the germline V gene are MNHEY and SVGAGI. Trimming cost V 7 bases and J 0 bases; bases outside gene matches: 2. The CDR3 sequence is 13 residues long. In the authors' methods: How many nucleated cells were present was estimated from reference gene primer amplification. The table came from immunoSEQ multiplex PCR; TCRdb's copy has only in-frame clones and leaves some out. For V, J and clone size, that table is used; D and trimming come from the DNA. The sample shows 100,000 or so clones, approximately 86% of them seen only once. This sample stems from a study of blood T cell repertoires in COVID-19. One Seattle source followed patients from active infection through their disease course.

Sequencing was performed on peripheral blood. The clonotype comes from a woman between 50 and 59 years old with COVID-19, enrolled during active disease. V is TRBV6-5 and J is TRBJ1-2; 7 positions agree with TRBD1. CDR3 residues: CASNRGPNYGYTF. The CDR3 bases are TGTGCCAGCAACAGGGGCCCTAACTATGGCTACACCTTC.